This T cell receptor (beta chain) was documented in a study of cytomegalovirus exposure and HLA in healthy donors. General observations from the study: Analysis was performed later, and it showed HLA-associated TCR beta chains to be more clonally expanded than equally common others. A previous analysis found most TCR beta V segments productive roughly 87% or roughly 30% of the time.

A remark on this clone: No antigen is known for it.

In the PCR, 60 Vbeta and 13 Jbeta primers were used. The repertoire was sequenced with immunoSEQ multiplex PCR; TCRdb's copy has only in-frame clones and lacks some. Here the sample spans around 130,000 clones, roughly 71% being singletons. V was pared by 7 bases and J by 4 bases, with 10 bases of the junction left unmatched. The CDR3 length is 15 residues. CDR1 MDHEN and CDR2 SYDVKM come from the germline V gene. The V call is TRBV28, the J call TRBJ2-7, with 10 bases matching TRBD1. The sample was PBMCs. This receptor was obtained from a woman aged 40 to 50 in good health and CMV-seropositive. CDR3 nucleotides: TGTGCCAGCACCAATGCGGGACAGGGGCCTTACGAGCAGTACTTC. Amino acid sequence: CASTNAGQGPYEQYF.